This T cell receptor beta chain was identified during a study of vaccination effects on CD4 cells after COVID-19. Study results and limitations: Most post-vaccine spike-reactive clones in convalescents were new, not infection-derived. Clones arising from infection and from vaccination showed marked clonal contraction late after vaccination.

ViraFEST used viral peptide pools to expand antigen-specific CD4+ T cells before sequencing. With approximately 9 days of culture completed, CD4+ T cells were isolated. Infection with SARS-CoV-2 occurred in the person between March and December 2020, and PCR confirmed it. In culture with approximately 10 IU/ml IL-2 and 9 to 10 ug/ml peptides, PBMC were grown at a few million per well. The CDR3 has 14 residues. CDR1 and CDR2 from the germline V gene are GTSNPN and SVGIG (reference sequence). V shed 5 bases, J shed 5 bases, and the junction held 8 bases outside the gene matches. On this clone itself: Its antigen is as yet unknown.

Clones were read by immunoSEQ multiplex PCR, and TCRdb kept only the in-frame ones, dropping some. The sample has about 70,000 clones; 73% are singletons. The V gene is TRBV30, the J gene TRBJ2-5, with 10 nucleotides matching TRBD2. This receptor was identified in a human donor who had a prior SARS-CoV-2 infection. Material: CD4+ T cells from PBMCs cultured with HIV peptides, obtained before COVID-19 vaccination. Sample subset: HIV-1 Nef peptide pool negative control/reference culture. The CDR3 protein is CAWDLAGALETQYF. The CDR3 region has the DNA TGTGCCTGGGACCTAGCGGGGGCTTTGGAGACCCAGTACTTC.